These T cell receptor beta chains were read from a single sample in a study of shared clonotypes between healthy human individuals. Assay: immunoSEQ multiplex PCR; the TCRdb copy retains only in-frame clones and omits some. The sample carries about 1.5 million clones, 98% recorded once. Material for sequencing was naive CD4+ T cells sorted from blood. The receptors shown here come from a man aged 30 to 45 in good health. Each CDR3 is given with its conserved first and last residue. A D gene is named only where the DNA matches it firmly. Clone size is stated in some rows and not others, as once, few, many or a class when expanded.

.	TRBD2	TRBV28	TRBJ2-6	CASSLMQRGVLTF	TGTGCCAGCAGTTTAATGCAGCGGGGCGTCCTGACTTTC
.	.	TRBV19	TRBJ1-1	CASSIEARATEAFF	TGTGCCAGTAGTATAGAGGCCAGGGCCACTGAAGCTTTCTTT
.	TRBD1	TRBV11-3	TRBJ2-2	CASSSPDRGNTGELFF	TGTGCCAGCAGCTCCCCGGACAGGGGGAACACCGGGGAGCTGTTTTTT
.	.	TRBV25-1	TRBJ2-7	CASSAIYEQYF	TGTGCCAGCAGTGCGATATACGAGCAGTACTTC
.	TRBD2	TRBV12-5	TRBJ2-1	CASGWGLAGANEQFF	TGTGCTAGTGGTTGGGGACTAGCGGGAGCCAATGAGCAGTTCTTC
.	.	TRBV29-1	TRBJ1-4	CSVVQGTNEKLFF	TGCAGCGTTGTCCAGGGAACTAATGAAAAACTGTTTTTT
.	.	TRBV27	TRBJ2-7	CASSLRRSLSYEQYF	TGTGCCAGCAGTTTAAGGCGCAGTCTTTCCTACGAGCAGTACTTC
.	TRBD2	TRBV27	TRBJ2-3	CASKTSGGTDTQYF	TGTGCCAGCAAGACTAGCGGTGGCACAGATACGCAGTATTTT
.	TRBD1	TRBV2	TRBJ1-1	CASSRDRGPGTEAFF	TGTGCCAGCAGCCGGGACAGGGGGCCTGGCACTGAAGCTTTCTTT
.	TRBD2	TRBV19	TRBJ2-1	CASTTTSGSYNEQFF	TGTGCCAGTACCACGACTAGCGGGAGCTACAATGAGCAGTTCTTC
.	.	TRBV5-1	TRBJ2-3	CASSLFSGRTDTQYF	TGCGCCAGCAGCTTGTTCAGCGGACGCACAGATACGCAGTATTTT
.	.	TRBV28	TRBJ2-7	CASKSRGRSYEQYF	TGTGCCAGCAAGAGCAGGGGACGCAGCTACGAGCAGTACTTC
.	TRBD1	TRBV30	TRBJ1-5	CAWSASPGTVNQPQHF	TGTGCCTGGAGCGCCTCCCCCGGGACAGTGAATCAGCCCCAGCATTTT
.	TRBD1	TRBV2	TRBJ2-4	CASRDGTGADQYF	TGTGCCAGCAGGGACGGGACAGGGGCCGATCAGTACTTC
.	TRBD1	TRBV11-3	TRBJ1-1	CASSLGAPGGKRTNTEAFF	TGTGCCAGCAGCTTAGGGGCTCCAGGGGGCAAGAGGACGAACACTGAAGCTTTCTTT
.	TRBD2	TRBV27	TRBJ2-3	CASHGLAGGDTQYF	TGTGCCAGCCACGGACTAGCGGGAGGGGATACGCAGTATTTT
.	.	TRBV5-4	TRBJ2-1	CASSLVGLEQFF	TGTGCCAGCAGCTTGGTTGGTCTTGAGCAGTTCTTC
.	TRBD2	TRBV27	TRBJ2-1	CASSLLAGVQNEQFF	TGTGCCAGCAGTCTTCTAGCGGGAGTTCAAAATGAGCAGTTCTTC
.	.	TRBV7-3	TRBJ2-1	CASSLLIYNEQFF	TGTGCCAGCAGCCTCTTAATTTACAATGAGCAGTTCTTC
.	.	TRBV19	TRBJ1-2	CASSFLGRMYGYTF	TGTGCCAGTAGTTTCCTGGGGCGGATGTATGGCTACACCTTC
.	TRBD2	TRBV5-1	TRBJ2-1	CASSSRGASGTLSYNEQFF	TGCGCCAGCAGCTCCCGGGGTGCTAGCGGGACGCTATCCTACAATGAGCAGTTCTTC
.	.	TRBV4-3	TRBJ2-1	CASSQAVSLANEQFF	TGCGCCAGCAGCCAAGCCGTATCCCTAGCAAATGAGCAGTTCTTC
.	TRBD1	TRBV18	TRBJ1-2	CASSPLGQGERGYTF	TGTGCCAGCTCACCACTCGGGCAGGGGGAACGAGGCTACACCTTC
.	TRBD2	TRBV5-1	TRBJ2-3	CASSLAAMGSGVADTQYF	TGCGCCAGCAGCTTGGCGGCAATGGGGAGCGGGGTCGCAGATACGCAGTATTTT
.	TRBD1	TRBV7-2	TRBJ2-5	CASSPLTGGETQYF	TGTGCCAGCAGCCCGCTGACAGGGGGAGAGACCCAGTACTTC
.	.	TRBV2	TRBJ2-2	CASSDDFSTGELFF	TGTGCCAGCAGTGATGATTTCAGCACCGGGGAGCTGTTTTTT
.	.	TRBV5-1	TRBJ2-1	CASSLSTGISYNEQFF	TGCGCCAGCAGCTTGTCAACAGGGATCTCCTACAATGAGCAGTTCTTC
.	TRBD2	TRBV5-1	TRBJ2-5	CASSFRLAGGQETQYF	TGCGCCAGCAGCTTCCGACTAGCGGGGGGCCAAGAGACCCAGTACTTC
.	TRBD1	TRBV6-5	TRBJ2-1	CASRGTGSYNEQFF	TGTGCCAGCAGGGGGACAGGGTCCTACAATGAGCAGTTCTTC
.	.	TRBV11-3	TRBJ2-2	CASSPDRVTGELFF	TGTGCCAGCAGCCCGGACAGAGTCACCGGGGAGCTGTTTTTT
.	.	TRBV6-5	TRBJ1-5	CASRSTGSSNQPQHF	TGTGCCAGCAGGTCAACAGGGAGTAGCAATCAGCCCCAGCATTTT
.	.	TRBV7-8	TRBJ2-5	CASSPERGRLGQETQYF	TGTGCCAGCAGCCCCGAACGGGGGCGCCTGGGCCAAGAGACCCAGTACTTC
.	TRBD1	TRBV6-5	TRBJ1-5	CASSTRTGSGQPQHF	TGTGCCAGCAGTACGCGGACAGGGTCGGGTCAGCCCCAGCATTTT
.	.	TRBV18	TRBJ1-2	CASSPSTADGYTF	TGTGCCAGCTCACCGTCGACAGCGGACGGCTACACCTTC
.	TRBD1	TRBV6-5	TRBJ1-4	CASRSTGEEKLFF	TGTGCCAGCCGTTCGACAGGGGAGGAAAAACTGTTTTTT
once	.	TRBV5-4	TRBJ2-7	CASSSPQIYEQYF	TGTGCCAGCAGCTCGCCACAGATCTACGAGCAGTACTTC
.	.	TRBV6-6	TRBJ2-7	CATTDRVYEQYF	TGTGCCACCACGGACCGAGTCTACGAGCAGTACTTC
.	.	TRBV7-8	TRBJ2-3	CASSLASSTDTQYF	TGTGCCAGCAGCCTAGCGTCTAGCACAGATACGCAGTATTTT
.	.	TRBV18	TRBJ2-6	CASSQVSSGANVLTF	TGTGCCAGCTCACAAGTCAGCTCTGGGGCCAACGTCCTGACTTTC
.	.	TRBV6-5	TRBJ2-7	CASSSMTSSYEQYF	TGTGCCAGCAGTTCCATGACCAGCTCCTACGAGCAGTACTTC
.	.	TRBV15	TRBJ1-2	CATSRDEQQLGGYTF	TGTGCCACCAGCAGAGATGAACAACAGTTAGGAGGCTACACCTTC
.	.	TRBV9	TRBJ1-1	CASSVAAGEGFRAFF	TGTGCCAGCAGCGTAGCAGCAGGGGAGGGGTTTCGGGCTTTCTTT
.	.	TRBV27	TRBJ2-7	CASRRGLAGIYEQYF	TGTGCCAGCAGACGAGGACTCGCGGGGATATACGAGCAGTACTTC
.	.	TRBV6-6	TRBJ2-7	CASSYSRGYEQYF	TGTGCCAGCAGTTACTCGAGGGGTTACGAGCAGTACTTC
.	.	TRBV28	TRBJ1-1	CASNTVATEAFF	TGTGCCAGCAATACGGTGGCCACTGAAGCTTTCTTT
few	.	TRBV7-2	TRBJ1-1	CASSLWWRNTEAFF	TGTGCCAGCAGCTTATGGTGGAGGAACACTGAAGCTTTCTTT
.	.	TRBV5-1	TRBJ2-7	CASSAEISYEQYF	TGCGCCAGCAGTGCGGAGATATCCTACGAGCAGTACTTC
.	TRBD1	TRBV5-1	TRBJ2-1	CASSLVGGRGQGADKSSYNEQFF	TGCGCCAGCAGCTTGGTTGGTGGTCGGGGACAGGGGGCGGACAAGAGCTCCTACAATGAGCAGTTCTTC
.	.	TRBV15	TRBJ2-5	CATSRDRGIGETQYF	TGTGCCACCAGCAGAGATCGTGGGATAGGAGAGACCCAGTACTTC